This T cell receptor (beta chain) came from a study of T-cell reconstitution after alpha-beta-depleted transplantation in children. This clonotype was detected many times. Its antigen is not identified. The ends lost 6 bases at V and 2 bases at J; junction bases unmatched: 6. Germline CDR1 SQVTM, CDR2 ANQGSEA. The CDR3 extends over 16 amino acids. Unique molecular identifiers were incorporated when the TCRbeta library was constructed. From the PCR reads, TCRdb called clonotypes with MiXCR, one entry per CDR3 protein. The sample has some 600,000 distinct CDR3 sequences, about an eighth seen once. General study findings and limits: The study reportedly traced alpha-beta T cells about two months after transplant to several hundred expanded graft clones.

V gene TRBV29-1 combines with J gene TRBJ2-2, with TRBD2 matching over 13 bases. The source was PBMCs, mostly from graft donor cells, collected 360 days after TCRalphabeta/CD19-depleted stem cell transplant. The clonotype comes from a male patient aged 10 to 17 who had a stem cell transplant for acute myeloid leukemia, so the T cells may come from the graft donor. CDR3 DNA: TGCAGCGTCCAGGGGGGACTAGCGGGAAACACCGGGGAGCTGTTTTTT. It translates to CSVQGGLAGNTGELFF.